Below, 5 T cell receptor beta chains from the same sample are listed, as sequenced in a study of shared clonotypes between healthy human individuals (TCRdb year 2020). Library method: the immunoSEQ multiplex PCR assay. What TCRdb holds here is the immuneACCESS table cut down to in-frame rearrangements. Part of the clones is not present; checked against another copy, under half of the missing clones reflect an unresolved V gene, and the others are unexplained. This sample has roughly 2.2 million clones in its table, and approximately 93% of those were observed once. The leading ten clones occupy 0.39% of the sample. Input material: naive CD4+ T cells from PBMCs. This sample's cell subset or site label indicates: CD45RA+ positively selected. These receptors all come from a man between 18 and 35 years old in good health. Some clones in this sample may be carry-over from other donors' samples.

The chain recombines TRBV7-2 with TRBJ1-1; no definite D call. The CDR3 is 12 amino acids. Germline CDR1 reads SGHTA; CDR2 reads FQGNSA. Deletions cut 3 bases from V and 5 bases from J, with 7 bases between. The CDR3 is CASSLSGTEAFF. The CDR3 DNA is TGTGCCAGCAGCTTGTCGGGTACTGAAGCTTTCTTT.

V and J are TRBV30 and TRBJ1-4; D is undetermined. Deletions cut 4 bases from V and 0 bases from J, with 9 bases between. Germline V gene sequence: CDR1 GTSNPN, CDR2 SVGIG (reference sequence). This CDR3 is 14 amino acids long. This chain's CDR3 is CAWTRWATNEKLFF. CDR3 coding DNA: TGTGCCTGGACGCGGTGGGCAACTAATGAAAAACTGTTTTTT.

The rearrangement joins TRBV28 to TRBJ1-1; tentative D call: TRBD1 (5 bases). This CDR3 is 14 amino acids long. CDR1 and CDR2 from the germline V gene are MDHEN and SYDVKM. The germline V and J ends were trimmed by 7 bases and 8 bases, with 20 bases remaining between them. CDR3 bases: TGTGCCAGCATTGGAAGCCAGGGTAAGCTCGAAGCTTTCTTT. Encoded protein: CASIGSQGKLEAFF.

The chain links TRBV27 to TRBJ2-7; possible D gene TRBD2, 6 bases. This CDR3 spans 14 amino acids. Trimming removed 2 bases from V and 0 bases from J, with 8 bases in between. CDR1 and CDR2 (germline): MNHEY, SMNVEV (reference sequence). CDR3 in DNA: TGTGCCAGCAGTTTAGGGGAGGCCTCCTACGAGCAGTACTTC. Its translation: CASSLGEASYEQYF.

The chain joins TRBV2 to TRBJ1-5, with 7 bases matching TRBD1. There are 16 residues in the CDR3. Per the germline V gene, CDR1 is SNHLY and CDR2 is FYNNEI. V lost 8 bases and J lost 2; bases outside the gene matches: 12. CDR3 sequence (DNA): TGTGCCAGCTCGATCAGAGCCGGGACAGGCAATCAGCCCCAGCATTTT. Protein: CASSIRAGTGNQPQHF.